These T cell receptor beta chains were read from a single sample in a study of Graves' ophthalmopathy and Graves' hyperthyroidism. A single record per CDR3 protein comes from TCRdb applying MiXCR to the multiplex PCR reads. Here the sample spans about 400,000 distinct CDR3 sequences, around 17% being singletons. The sample taken for sequencing was peripheral blood. These receptors were obtained from a young woman with Graves' ophthalmopathy. CDR3s include the opening cysteine and the closing phenylalanine or tryptophan. Each record gives: D gene, J gene, clone size, V gene, CDR3 protein, CDR3 DNA. A D gene is named only where the DNA matches it firmly. Where a row states a size, it is once, few, many or the class of an expanded clone; other rows omit it.

>TRBD1|TRBJ2-7|many|TRBV4-1
CASSRDGAGGDEQYF
TGCGCCAGCAGCCGAGACGGGGCAGGGGGCGACGAGCAGTACTTC
>TRBD2|TRBJ2-2|.|TRBV4-2
CASSLSGTSGGSTGELFF
TGTGCCAGCAGCCTTTCCGGGACTAGCGGGGGGTCCACCGGGGAGCTGTTTTTT
>.|TRBJ1-1|many|TRBV4-3
CASSQGARIKAFF
TGCGCCAGCAGCCAAGGGGCCAGGATTAAAGCTTTCTTT
>.|TRBJ1-5|many|TRBV6-5
CASSSRLLQPQHF
TGTGCCAGCAGTTCTCGACTTCTTCAGCCCCAGCATTTT
>TRBD1|TRBJ1-2|many|TRBV12-3/TRBV12-4
CASSPRQGDYGYTF
TGTGCCAGCAGTCCGCGCCAGGGGGACTATGGCTACACCTTC
>TRBD1|TRBJ2-2|many|TRBV27
CASSSAGTGDTGELFF
TGTGCCAGCAGTTCAGCCGGGACAGGGGACACCGGGGAGCTGTTTTTT
>.|TRBJ1-1|many|TRBV20-1
CSARDPTRVEAFF
TGCAGTGCTAGAGACCCCACAAGAGTTGAAGCTTTCTTT
>.|TRBJ2-3|.|TRBV11-2
CASSRYGTGRPDTQYF
TGTGCCAGCAGCCGGTACGGGACTGGGAGACCAGATACGCAGTATTTT
>.|TRBJ2-7|.|TRBV11-1
CASSLLRASYEQYF
TGTGCCAGCAGCTTACTACGGGCCTCCTACGAGCAGTACTTC
>.|TRBJ2-7|many|TRBV6-2/TRBV6-3
CASSPRLGGDEQYF
TGTGCCAGCAGTCCCAGACTAGGAGGCGACGAGCAGTACTTC
>.|TRBJ1-1|many|TRBV28
CASSLSAVMNTEAFF
TGTGCCAGCAGTTTATCGGCGGTCATGAACACTGAAGCTTTCTTT
>TRBD1|TRBJ2-7|many|TRBV6-2/TRBV6-3
CAPYLPDRASYEQYF
TGTGCCCCATACCTCCCGGACAGGGCGTCCTACGAGCAGTACTTC
>TRBD1|TRBJ1-5|many|TRBV27
CASSPFTGTGYNQPQHF
TGTGCCAGCAGTCCGTTTACCGGGACAGGGTACAATCAGCCCCAGCATTTT
>.|TRBJ2-2|many|TRBV25-1
CASSPTGELFF
TGTGCCAGCAGTCCGACCGGGGAGCTGTTTTTT
>TRBD1|TRBJ1-1|many|TRBV6-2/TRBV6-3
CASSAGQATEAFF
TGTGCCAGCAGTGCGGGACAGGCCACTGAAGCTTTCTTT
>.|TRBJ1-1|.|TRBV12-5
CASGPTGNTEAFF
TGTGCTAGTGGACCAACCGGGAACACTGAAGCTTTCTTT
>TRBD1|TRBJ2-7|many|TRBV7-2
CASSRDRAIPEQYF
TGTGCCAGCAGCCGGGACAGGGCGATACCCGAGCAGTACTTC
>.|TRBJ2-7|.|TRBV6-1
CASTPRRFSYEQYF
TGTGCCAGCACCCCTAGACGGTTCTCCTACGAGCAGTACTTC
>.|TRBJ2-7|many|TRBV6-1
CASSENGYYEQYF
TGTGCCAGCAGTGAAAACGGGTACTACGAGCAGTACTTC
>TRBD1|TRBJ1-1|many|TRBV12-3/TRBV12-4
CASRLQGVFQRGTEAFF
TGTGCCAGCAGGTTACAGGGGGTCTTCCAGAGGGGCACTGAAGCTTTCTTT
>TRBD2|TRBJ2-7|many|TRBV15
CATSRLRGGFSYEQYF
TGTGCCACCAGCAGATTGAGGGGAGGGTTCTCCTACGAGCAGTACTTC
>.|TRBJ2-7|many|TRBV7-2
CASSFGRLPGEQYF
TGTGCCAGCAGCTTTGGCCGACTACCAGGCGAGCAGTACTTC